A single sample is the source of the 28 T cell receptor beta chains below, sequenced in a study of T cells in Graves' hyperthyroidism and ophthalmopathy. TCR beta CDR3 region amplification was performed from RNA transcripts. Carried out on the TCR CDR3, a first-round RT-PCR used the HTBI primer set. TCRdb fed the multiplex PCR reads into MiXCR, producing one record per CDR3 protein. This repertoire shows approximately 370,000 distinct CDR3 sequences, about 15% found once; its top ten account for about 30%. Sequenced material: blood. The receptors originated from a woman in her 30s with Graves' hyperthyroidism.

The chain carries TRBV6-1 and TRBJ2-7, with D possibly TRBD1 on 6 matching bases. With 2 bases removed from V and 4 bases from J, the gap between germline ends came to 15 bases. This CDR3 comprises 15 residues. Looked up from germline, CDR1 is MNHNS and CDR2 is SASEGT. The CDR3 loop reads CASSERARGEYEQYF. CDR3 in DNA: TGTGCCAGCAGTGAAAGGGCCAGGGGAGAATACGAGCAGTACTTC.

V usage is TRBV20-1 and J usage is TRBJ2-7, with 7 bases lining up with TRBD2. With 5 bases clipped from V and 0 bases from J, the junction kept 7 bases outside the gene matches. Germline CDR1 reads DFQATT; CDR2 reads SNEGSKA (reference sequence). This CDR3 contains 14 residues. CDR3 in amino acids: CSARRAGISYEQYF. The CDR3 bases are TGCAGTGCTCGACGAGCGGGGATCTCCTACGAGCAGTACTTC.

The sample holds one count of this clonotype. This chain connects TRBV6-1 to TRBJ2-1, with TRBD2 identical over 9 bases. This CDR3 is built from 15 residues. Per the germline V gene, CDR1 is MNHNS and CDR2 is SASEGT. After removal of 5 bases from V and 5 bases from J, the junction contained 7 bases not matched to a gene. The CDR3 spells CASSTSSGANNEQFF. In nucleotides, the CDR3 is TGTGCCAGCAGTACGTCTAGCGGGGCAAACAATGAGCAGTTCTTC.

CDR3 loop: CASSLTSGRRETQYF. The DNA for the CDR3 is TGTGCCAGCAGTTTGACTAGCGGGAGACGCGAGACCCAGTACTTC. The chain couples TRBV28 to TRBJ2-5, with TRBD2 matching over 12 bases. Germline loops: CDR1 MDHEN, CDR2 SYDVKM. Germline trimming cut 3 bases from V and 5 bases from J; bases unmatched to any gene: 4. The CDR3 totals 15 residues.

This clonotype was observed many times. J is TRBJ2-1 and V is TRBV30; 7 positions agree with TRBD2. This CDR3 region has 13 residues. V lost 8 bases, J lost 2 bases, and 6 bases stayed unmatched. CDR1 is GTSNPN and CDR2 is SVGIG in the germline V gene (reference sequence). CDR3 region: CARDRGAYNEQFF. Here the CDR3 DNA reads TGTGCCAGAGACCGGGGGGCCTACAATGAGCAGTTCTTC.

The chain carries TRBV4-1 and TRBJ2-1; D is undetermined. V lost 4 bases to trimming and J lost 6 bases, with 19 bases between them. Germline V lookup: CDR1 MGHRA, CDR2 YSYEKL. The length of the CDR3 is 16 residues. The CDR3 protein is CASSPPAYDRVNEQFF. The CDR3 DNA reads TGCGCCAGCAGCCCACCAGCCTACGACCGAGTCAATGAGCAGTTCTTC.

The J gene is TRBJ1-2, the V gene TRBV7-9, with TRBD1 identical over 8 bases. Germline loops: CDR1 SEHNR, CDR2 FQNEAQ (reference sequence). The V segment lost 2 bases and the J segment 10 bases; nucleotides outside the gene matches: 9. The CDR3 has 14 residues. In DNA, the CDR3 is TGTGCCAGCAGCTTAAGCCTGACAGGGGACGTCTACACCTTC. Translating gives CASSLSLTGDVYTF.

This clonotype was seen ten or more times. This rearrangement joins TRBV6-1 to TRBJ1-1; no firm D call. The germline V gene has CDR1 MNHNS and CDR2 SASEGT. The CDR3 loop spans 11 amino acids. V was shortened by 6 bases and J by 5 bases, with 7 bases between the two germline ends. The DNA of the CDR3 is TGTGCCAGCAGCTATGGAACTGAAGCTTTCTTT. It yields the protein CASSYGTEAFF.

Only a few counts were recorded for this clonotype. This sequence joins TRBV2 and TRBJ2-7, with 9 bases that match TRBD2. This CDR3 is built from 13 residues. Unmatched junction bases numbered 6, after V lost 7 bases and J lost 5 bases. Looked up from germline, CDR1 is SNHLY and CDR2 is FYNNEI. The CDR3 sequence: CASNLAGANEQYF. The CDR3 bases are TGTGCCAGCAATTTAGCGGGAGCGAACGAGCAGTACTTC.

This clonotype was seen ten or more times. This rearrangement joins TRBV20-1 to TRBJ2-5, with 10 bases identical to TRBD2. V was pared by 4 bases and J by 2 bases, with 1 base of the junction left unmatched. This CDR3 comprises 13 residues. Looked up from germline, CDR1 is DFQATT and CDR2 is SNEGSKA (reference sequence). CDR3 nucleotide sequence: TGCAGTGCTAAACTAGCGGGACAAGAGACCCAGTACTTC. It codes for CSAKLAGQETQYF.

The V call is TRBV2, the J call TRBJ2-7, with 8 bases that match TRBD1. From germline, CDR1 is SNHLY and CDR2 FYNNEI. The V gene end was trimmed by 4 bases and the J gene end by 2 bases; junction bases not matched to a gene: 4. The CDR3 sequence is 14 residues long. CDR3 loop: CASSGDRWTYEQYF. For the CDR3, the DNA is TGTGCCAGCAGTGGGGACAGGTGGACCTACGAGCAGTACTTC.

The chain has TRBV3-1 and TRBJ2-1; 9 bases align to TRBD2. The CDR3 covers 18 residues. With V trimmed by 4 bases and J by 8 bases, 18 bases remained unmatched. From germline, CDR1 is LGHDT and CDR2 YNNKEL (reference sequence). CDR3 sequence reads: CASSPPILSGRIFHEQFF. CDR3 nucleotide sequence: TGTGCCAGCAGCCCCCCAATCTTAAGCGGGAGGATCTTCCATGAGCAGTTCTTC.

The chain couples TRBV20-1 to TRBJ2-7; D is unclear. The CDR3 is 13 residues long. CDR1 DFQATT and CDR2 SNEGSKA come from the germline V gene (reference sequence). V was trimmed by 0 bases and J by 5 bases, leaving 11 bases between them. CDR3 loop: CSAREKSDHEQYF. CDR3 nucleotides: TGCAGTGCTAGAGAGAAGTCAGACCACGAGCAGTACTTC.

In this sample, this clonotype turned up many times. The V gene is TRBV2, the J gene TRBJ1-2; no reliable D call. V shed 5 bases and J shed 3 bases, with 7 bases lying between them. The V gene's germline CDR1 is SNHLY and CDR2 FYNNEI. This CDR3 comprises 12 residues. As DNA, the CDR3 is TGTGCCAGCAGTCCGGGGTACTATGGCTACACCTTC. Its translation is CASSPGYYGYTF. The whole variable domain, filled in from reference TRBV2 and TRBJ1-2, reads EPEVTQTPSHQVTQMGQEVILRCVPISNHLYFYWYRQILGQKVEFLVSFYNNEISEKSEIFDDQFSVERPDGSNFTLKIRSTKLEDSAMYFCASSPGYYGYTFGSGTRLTVV.

This chain links TRBV3-1 with TRBJ2-2; D ambiguous. Germline V gene sequence: CDR1 LGHDT, CDR2 YNNKEL (reference sequence). CDR3 length: 14 residues. Trimming took 0 bases from V and 4 from J, leaving 6 bases between them. The CDR3: CASSQDIPTGELFF. CDR3 bases: TGTGCCAGCAGCCAAGATATCCCCACCGGGGAGCTGTTTTTT.

This clonotype was recorded a few times. CDR3: CASSPPNREREEQYF. CDR3 DNA sequence: TGTGCCAGCTCACCACCTAACAGGGAACGTGAGGAGCAGTACTTC. The chain links TRBV18 to TRBJ2-7, with D possibly matching TRBD1 (6 bases). The CDR3 has 15 residues. V was cut by 0 bases and J by 7 bases, with 16 bases left in between. Per the germline V gene, CDR1 is KGHSH and CDR2 is LQKENI.

This clonotype was seen a few times. The chain combines TRBV6-4 with TRBJ1-6, with a tentative D call TRBD1 (5 bases). The CDR3 loop spans 13 amino acids. Germline assignment: CDR1 MRHNA and CDR2 SNTAGT. Trimming left V 0 bases short and J 9 bases short, with 6 bases between. The CDR3 is CASSDSGVSPLHF. As DNA, the CDR3 is TGTGCCAGCAGTGACTCGGGGGTTTCACCCCTCCACTTT.

A word on this clonotype: A much larger clone sits a single nucleotide away, making a read error possible. V usage is TRBV12-3 or TRBV12-4 and J usage is TRBJ1-1; 7 bases align to TRBD1. CDR3 length: 14 amino acids. CDR3 residues: CTSSLQGGETEAFF. The CDR3 bases are TGTACCAGCAGTTTGCAGGGGGGGGAGACTGAAGCTTTCTTT.

The chain's CDR3 is CASSPTDRGFNQPQHF. CDR3 DNA: TGTGCCAGCAGTCCCACGGACAGGGGCTTCAATCAGCCCCAGCATTTT. The chain combines TRBV28 with TRBJ1-5; 9 bases align to TRBD1. With 5 bases clipped from V and 3 bases from J, the junction kept 8 bases outside the gene matches. This CDR3 spans 16 amino acids. CDR1 is MDHEN, CDR2 SYDVKM, per germline.

Ten or more counts support this clonotype. This chain links TRBV11-2 with TRBJ1-1, with D possibly matching TRBD1 (6 bases). V was trimmed by 0 bases and J by 5 bases, leaving 13 bases between them. CDR1 SGHAT and CDR2 FQNNGV come from the germline V gene. The CDR3 totals 15 residues. This chain's CDR3 is CASSLDGGARTEAFF. The CDR3 DNA reads as TGTGCCAGCAGCTTAGATGGGGGGGCGAGGACTGAAGCTTTCTTT.

This clonotype was seen a handful of times. The rearrangement joins TRBV25-1 to TRBJ2-7, with 15 bases fitting TRBD2. Germline assignment: CDR1 MGHDK and CDR2 SYGVNS. V was clipped by 10 bases and J by 3 bases; unmatched bases: 7. CDR3 length: 15 residues. CDR3 sequence reads: CATWGLAGGFYEQYF. As DNA, the CDR3 is TGTGCCACCTGGGGACTAGCGGGAGGATTCTACGAGCAGTACTTC.

The chain uses TRBV10-3 and TRBJ2-3; D is ambiguous. Trimming shortened V by 6 bases and J by 2 bases, and 9 bases separated the two germline ends. The germline gives CDR1 ENHRY, CDR2 SYGVKD. There are 13 residues in the CDR3. The CDR3 loop reads CAIRGTLTDTQYF. The DNA of the CDR3 is TGTGCCATCAGAGGTACTCTCACAGATACGCAGTATTTT.

The V and J genes are TRBV6-1 and TRBJ1-2, with D maybe TRBD1 (5 bases). Trimming removed 11 bases from V and 4 bases from J, with 14 bases in between. The CDR3 totals 12 residues. Germline V lookup: CDR1 MNHNS, CDR2 SASEGT. CDR3 loop: CAVIRDRYGYTF. CDR3 sequence (DNA): TGTGCCGTAATCAGGGACCGCTATGGCTACACCTTC.

This clonotype was seen more than once but under ten times. V and J are TRBV6-1 and TRBJ1-1; the match to TRBD1 covers 7 bases. The CDR3 has 14 amino acids. The J segment lost 5 bases and the V segment lost 3 bases, leaving 6 bases of the junction unmatched. CDR1 and CDR2 (germline): MNHNS, SASEGT. This chain's CDR3 is CASSDDRVRTEAFF. CDR3 nucleotide sequence: TGTGCCAGCAGTGATGACAGGGTAAGAACTGAAGCTTTCTTT.

This clonotype was seen repeatedly, ten times or more. The chain recombines TRBV18 with TRBJ2-5; 8 nucleotides align to TRBD1. Germline V CDR1 and CDR2: KGHSH, LQKENI. J lost 2 bases, V lost 2 bases, and 4 bases had no gene match. This CDR3 has 15 amino acids. CDR3 nucleotide sequence: TGTGCCAGCTCACCAGGGACAGGAGGGCAAGAGACCCAGTACTTC. Translation: CASSPGTGGQETQYF. Using reference TRBV18 and TRBJ2-5 for the parts outside the CDR3, the full variable domain is NAGVMQNPRHLVRRRGQEARLRCSPMKGHSHVYWYRQLPEEGLKFMVYLQKENIIDESGMPKERFSAEFPKEGPSILRIQQVVRGDSAAYFCASSPGTGGQETQYFGPGTRLLVL.

This clonotype was counted ten times or more. This chain joins TRBV4-2 and TRBJ2-7, with 8 bases aligning to TRBD2. Germline CDR1 LGHNA, CDR2 YNFKEQ. The V gene end was trimmed by 0 bases and the J gene end by 4 bases; junction bases not matched to a gene: 5. CDR3 length: 15 residues. CDR3 sequence reads: CASSQDRAGGYEQYF. The CDR3 DNA sequence: TGTGCCAGCAGCCAAGACCGCGCGGGAGGTTACGAGCAGTACTTC.

Ten or more counts support this clonotype. V usage is TRBV28 and J usage is TRBJ2-1; D unclear. CDR3 length equals 15 residues. CDR1 is MDHEN and CDR2 is SYDVKM in the germline V gene. Trimming took off 2 bases at V and 7 bases at J, with 15 bases between the two ends. CDR3: CASSLRRITSNEQFF. Written as DNA, the CDR3 is TGTGCCAGCAGTTTACGGCGGATAACTTCGAATGAGCAGTTCTTC.

This clonotype was found many times. This chain connects TRBV6-1 to TRBJ2-7; D not certain. Germline-derived CDR1 and CDR2 are MNHNS and SASEGT. The V and J ends lost 7 bases and 3 bases respectively, with 10 bases between them. The CDR3 totals 12 residues. The CDR3 coding sequence is TGTGCCAGCACCTCGACACACTACGAGCAGTACTTC. Translating gives CASTSTHYEQYF.